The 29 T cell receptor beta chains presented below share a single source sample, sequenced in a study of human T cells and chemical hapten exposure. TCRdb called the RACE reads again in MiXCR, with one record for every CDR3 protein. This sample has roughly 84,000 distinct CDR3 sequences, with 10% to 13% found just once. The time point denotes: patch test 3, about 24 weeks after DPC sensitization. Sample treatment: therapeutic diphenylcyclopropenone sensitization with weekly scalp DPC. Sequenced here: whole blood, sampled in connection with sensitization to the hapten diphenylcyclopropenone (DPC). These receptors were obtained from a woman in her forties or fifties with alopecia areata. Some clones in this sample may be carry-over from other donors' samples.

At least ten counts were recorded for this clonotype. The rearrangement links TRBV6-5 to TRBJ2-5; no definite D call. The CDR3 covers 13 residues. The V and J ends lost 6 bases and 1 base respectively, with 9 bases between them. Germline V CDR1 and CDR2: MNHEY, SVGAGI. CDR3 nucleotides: TGTGCCAGCAGACTCAGCCTCCAAGAGACCCAGTACTTC. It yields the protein CASRLSLQETQYF.

The CDR3 here is CASSSLAEYREQYF. For the CDR3, the DNA is TGTGCCAGCAGTTCACTAGCGGAGTACCGGGAGCAGTACTTC. The rearrangement uses TRBV27 and TRBJ2-7; TRBD2 matches at 8 bases. In germline, CDR1 is MNHEY, CDR2 SMNVEV (reference sequence). The CDR3 spans 14 residues. V lost 4 bases and J lost 7; bases outside the gene matches: 9.

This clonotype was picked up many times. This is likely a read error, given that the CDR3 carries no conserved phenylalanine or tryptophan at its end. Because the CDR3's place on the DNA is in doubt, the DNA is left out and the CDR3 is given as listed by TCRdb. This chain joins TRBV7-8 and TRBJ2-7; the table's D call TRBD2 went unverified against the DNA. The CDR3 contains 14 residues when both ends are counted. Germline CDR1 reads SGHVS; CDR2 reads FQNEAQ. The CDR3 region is CASSLGAVGSVFVT.

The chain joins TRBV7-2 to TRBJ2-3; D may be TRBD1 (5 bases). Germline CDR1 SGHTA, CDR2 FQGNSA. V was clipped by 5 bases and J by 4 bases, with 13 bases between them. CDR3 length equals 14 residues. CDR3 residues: CASSPWGSPDTQYF. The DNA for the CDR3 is TGTGCCAGCAGCCCGTGGGGCTCCCCAGATACGCAGTATTTT.

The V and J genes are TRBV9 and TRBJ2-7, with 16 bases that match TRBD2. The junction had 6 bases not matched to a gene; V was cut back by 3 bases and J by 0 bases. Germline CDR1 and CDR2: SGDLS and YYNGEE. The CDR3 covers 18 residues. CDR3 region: CASSAGTSGRGLSYEQYF. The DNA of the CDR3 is TGTGCCAGCAGCGCCGGGACTAGCGGGAGGGGACTCTCCTACGAGCAGTACTTC. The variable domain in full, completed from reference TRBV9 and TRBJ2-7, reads DSGVTQTPKHLITATGQRVTLRCSPRSGDLSVYWYQQSLDQGLQFLIQYYNGEERAKGNILERFSAQQFPDLHSELNLSSLELGDSALYFCASSAGTSGRGLSYEQYFGPGTRLTVT.

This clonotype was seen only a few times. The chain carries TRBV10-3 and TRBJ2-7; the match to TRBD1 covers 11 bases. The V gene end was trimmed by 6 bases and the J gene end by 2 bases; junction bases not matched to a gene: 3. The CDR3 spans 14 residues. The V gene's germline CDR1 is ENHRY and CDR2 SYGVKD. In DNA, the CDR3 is TGTGCCATCAGGACGGACAGGGGGCCCTACGAGCAGTACTTC. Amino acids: CAIRTDRGPYEQYF.

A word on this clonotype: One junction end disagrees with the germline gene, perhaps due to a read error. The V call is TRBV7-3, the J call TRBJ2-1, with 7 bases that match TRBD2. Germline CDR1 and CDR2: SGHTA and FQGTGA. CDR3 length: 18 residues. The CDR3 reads CASSLTTLAQSSYNEQFF. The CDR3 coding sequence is TGTGCCAGCAGCCTAACTACACTAGCGCAAAGCTCCTACAATGAGCAGTTCTTC. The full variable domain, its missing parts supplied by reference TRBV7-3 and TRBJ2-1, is GAGVSQTPSNKVTEKGKYVELRCDPISGHTALYWYRQSLGQGPEFLIYFQGTGAADDSGLPNDRFFAVRPEGSVSTLKIQRTERGDSAVYLCASSLTTLAQSSYNEQFFGPGTRLTVL.

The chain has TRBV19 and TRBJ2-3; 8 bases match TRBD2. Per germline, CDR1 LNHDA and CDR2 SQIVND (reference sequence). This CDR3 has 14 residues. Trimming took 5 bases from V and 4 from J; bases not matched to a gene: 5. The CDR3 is CASSVGLAADTQYF. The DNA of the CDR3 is TGTGCCAGTAGTGTAGGACTAGCAGCAGATACGCAGTATTTT.

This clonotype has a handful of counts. CDR3 coding DNA: TGTGCCTCGGGACTACAAGAGACCCAGTACTTC. Amino acid sequence: CASGLQETQYF. V gene TRBV10-3 combines with J gene TRBJ2-5, with TRBD2 matching 7 bases. The germline CDR1 and CDR2 sequences are ENHRY and SYGVKD. The CDR3 spans 11 residues. The trim removed 11 bases at V and 2 bases at J, leaving 2 bases unmatched.

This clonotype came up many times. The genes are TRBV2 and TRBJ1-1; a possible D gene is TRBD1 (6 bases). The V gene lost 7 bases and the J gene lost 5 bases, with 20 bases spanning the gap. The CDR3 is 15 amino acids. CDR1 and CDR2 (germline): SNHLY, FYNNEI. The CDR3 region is CASTLHLQGGTEAFF. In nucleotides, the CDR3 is TGTGCCAGCACCCTACACCTACAGGGAGGGACTGAAGCTTTCTTT.

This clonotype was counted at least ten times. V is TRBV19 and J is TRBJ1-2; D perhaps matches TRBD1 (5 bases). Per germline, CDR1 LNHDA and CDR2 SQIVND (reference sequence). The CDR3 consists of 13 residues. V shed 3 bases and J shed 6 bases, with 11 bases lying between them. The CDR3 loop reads CASSIGGFDGYTF. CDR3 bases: TGTGCCAGTAGTATTGGGGGATTCGATGGCTACACCTTC.

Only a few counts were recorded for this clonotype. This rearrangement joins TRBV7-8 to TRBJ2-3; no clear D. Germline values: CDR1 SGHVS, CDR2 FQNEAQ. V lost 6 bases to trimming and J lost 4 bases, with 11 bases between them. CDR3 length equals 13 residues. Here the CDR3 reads CASRQFGPDTQYF. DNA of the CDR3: TGTGCCAGCAGACAATTCGGGCCAGATACGCAGTATTTT.

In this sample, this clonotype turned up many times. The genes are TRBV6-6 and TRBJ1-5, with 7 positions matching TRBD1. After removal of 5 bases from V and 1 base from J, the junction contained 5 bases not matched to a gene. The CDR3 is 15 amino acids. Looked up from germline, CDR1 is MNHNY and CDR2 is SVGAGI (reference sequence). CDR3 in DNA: TGTGCCAGCAGTGTCGCGGGACAGAGCAATCAGCCCCAGCATTTT. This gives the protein CASSVAGQSNQPQHF.

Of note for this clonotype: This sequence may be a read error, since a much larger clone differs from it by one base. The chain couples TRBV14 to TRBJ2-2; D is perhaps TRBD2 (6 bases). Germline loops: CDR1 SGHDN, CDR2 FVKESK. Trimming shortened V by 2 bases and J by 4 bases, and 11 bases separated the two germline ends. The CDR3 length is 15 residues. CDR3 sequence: CASSQLLGGTGELFF. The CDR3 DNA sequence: TGTGCCAGCAGCCAATTACTCGGGGGCACCGGGGAGCTGTTTTTT.

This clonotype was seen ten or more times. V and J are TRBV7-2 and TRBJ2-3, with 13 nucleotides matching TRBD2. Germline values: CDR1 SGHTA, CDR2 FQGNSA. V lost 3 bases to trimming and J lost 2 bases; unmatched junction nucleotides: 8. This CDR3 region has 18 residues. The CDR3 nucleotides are TGTGCCAGCAGCTTCGCACTAGCGGGAGGGGCGACCACAGATACGCAGTATTTT. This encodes CASSFALAGGATTDTQYF. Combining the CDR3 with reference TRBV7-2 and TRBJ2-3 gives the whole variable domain GAGVSQSPSNKVTEKGKDVELRCDPISGHTALYWYRQSLGQGLEFLIYFQGNSAPDKSGLPSDRFSAERTGGSVSTLTIQRTQQEDSAVYLCASSFALAGGATTDTQYFGPGTRLTVL.

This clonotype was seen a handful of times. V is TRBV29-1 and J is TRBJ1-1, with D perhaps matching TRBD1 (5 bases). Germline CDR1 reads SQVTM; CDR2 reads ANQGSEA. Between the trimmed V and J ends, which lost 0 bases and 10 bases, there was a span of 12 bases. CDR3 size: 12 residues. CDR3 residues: CSVEDTTRGAFF. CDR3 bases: TGCAGCGTTGAAGATACCACTAGGGGAGCTTTCTTT.

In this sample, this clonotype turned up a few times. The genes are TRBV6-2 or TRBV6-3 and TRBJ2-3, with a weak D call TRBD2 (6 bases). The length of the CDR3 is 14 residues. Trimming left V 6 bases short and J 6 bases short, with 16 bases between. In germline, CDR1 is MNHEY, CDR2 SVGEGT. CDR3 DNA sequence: TGTGCCAGCAGACGCACCGGGGGAGCCGATACGCAGTATTTT. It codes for CASRRTGGADTQYF.

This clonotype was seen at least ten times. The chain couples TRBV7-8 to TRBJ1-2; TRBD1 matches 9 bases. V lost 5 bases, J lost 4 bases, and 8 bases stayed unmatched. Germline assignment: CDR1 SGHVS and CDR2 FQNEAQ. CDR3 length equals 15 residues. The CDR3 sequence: CASSRRDRALYGYTF. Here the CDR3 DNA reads TGTGCCAGCAGCAGAAGGGACAGGGCGCTCTATGGCTACACCTTC.

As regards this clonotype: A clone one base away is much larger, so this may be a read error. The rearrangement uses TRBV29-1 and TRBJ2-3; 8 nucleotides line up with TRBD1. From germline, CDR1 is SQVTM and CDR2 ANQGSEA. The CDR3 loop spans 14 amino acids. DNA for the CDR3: TGCAGCTTCCCTTCTCCAGGGGGCACAGATACGCGGTATTTT. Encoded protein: CSFPSPGGTDTRYF.

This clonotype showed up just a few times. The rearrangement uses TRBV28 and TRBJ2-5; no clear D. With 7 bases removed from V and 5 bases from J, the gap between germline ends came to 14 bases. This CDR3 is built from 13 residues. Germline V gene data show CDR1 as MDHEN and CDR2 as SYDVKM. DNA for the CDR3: TGTGCCAGCACTCAAGGCAGGAAGGAGACCCAGTACTTC. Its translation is CASTQGRKETQYF.

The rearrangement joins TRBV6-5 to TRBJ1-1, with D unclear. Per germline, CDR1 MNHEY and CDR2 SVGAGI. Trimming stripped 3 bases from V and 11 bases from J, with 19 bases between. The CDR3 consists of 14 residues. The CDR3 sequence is CASSYLSGSNLAFF. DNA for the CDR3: TGTGCCAGCAGTTATCTCTCGGGTTCCAATCTGGCTTTCTTT.

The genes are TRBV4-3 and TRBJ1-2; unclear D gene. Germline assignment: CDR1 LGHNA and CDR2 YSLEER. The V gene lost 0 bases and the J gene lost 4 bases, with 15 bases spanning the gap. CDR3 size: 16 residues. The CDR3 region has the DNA TGCGCCAGCAGCCAAGAGGGCCGAGGGCAGTCCTATGGCTACACCTTC. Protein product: CASSQEGRGQSYGYTF.

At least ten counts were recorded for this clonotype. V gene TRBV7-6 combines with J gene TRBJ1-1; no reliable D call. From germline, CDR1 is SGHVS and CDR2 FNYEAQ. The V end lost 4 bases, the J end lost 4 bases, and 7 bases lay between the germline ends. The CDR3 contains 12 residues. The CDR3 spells CASSSGRTEAFF. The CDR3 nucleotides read TGTGCCAGCAGCTCAGGTCGCACTGAAGCTTTCTTT.

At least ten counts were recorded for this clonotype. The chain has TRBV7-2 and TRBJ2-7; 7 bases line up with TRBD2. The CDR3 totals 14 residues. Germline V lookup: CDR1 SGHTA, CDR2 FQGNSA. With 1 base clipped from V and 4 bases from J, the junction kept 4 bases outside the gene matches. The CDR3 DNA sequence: TGTGCCAGCAGCTTAGGGTTTAGCGGGTACGAGCAGTACTTC. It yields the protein CASSLGFSGYEQYF.

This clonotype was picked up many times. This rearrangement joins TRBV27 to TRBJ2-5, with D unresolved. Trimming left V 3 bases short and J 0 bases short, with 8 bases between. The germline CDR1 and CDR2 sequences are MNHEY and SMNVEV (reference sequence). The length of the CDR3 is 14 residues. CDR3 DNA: TGTGCCAGCAGTTTGGGGTGGAACCAAGAGACCCAGTACTTC. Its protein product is CASSLGWNQETQYF.

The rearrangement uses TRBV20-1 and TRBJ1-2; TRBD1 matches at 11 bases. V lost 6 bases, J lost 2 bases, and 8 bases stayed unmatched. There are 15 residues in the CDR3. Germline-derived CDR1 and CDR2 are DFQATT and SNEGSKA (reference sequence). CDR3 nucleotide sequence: TGCAGTGCAATCATCGGACAGGGGGCGAACTATGGCTACACCTTC. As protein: CSAIIGQGANYGYTF.

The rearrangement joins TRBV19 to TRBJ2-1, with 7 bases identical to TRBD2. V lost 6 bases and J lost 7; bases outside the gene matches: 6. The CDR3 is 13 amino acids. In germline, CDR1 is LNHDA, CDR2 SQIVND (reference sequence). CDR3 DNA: TGTGCCAGTAGGGTAGCGGGTGGAAATGAGCAGTTCTTC. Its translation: CASRVAGGNEQFF.

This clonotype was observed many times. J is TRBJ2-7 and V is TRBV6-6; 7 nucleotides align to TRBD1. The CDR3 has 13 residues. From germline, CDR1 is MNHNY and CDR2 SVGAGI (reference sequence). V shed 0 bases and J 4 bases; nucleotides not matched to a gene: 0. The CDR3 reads CASSYSDRYEQYF. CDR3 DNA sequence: TGTGCCAGCAGTTACTCGGACAGGTACGAGCAGTACTTC.

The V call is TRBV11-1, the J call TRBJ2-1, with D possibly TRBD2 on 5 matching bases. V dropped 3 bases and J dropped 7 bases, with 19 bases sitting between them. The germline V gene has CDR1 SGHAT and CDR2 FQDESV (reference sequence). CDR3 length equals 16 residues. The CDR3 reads CASSLQSGSAVNEQFF. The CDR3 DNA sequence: TGTGCCAGCAGCTTGCAATCGGGTAGCGCGGTTAATGAGCAGTTCTTC.